This passage covers 8 T cell receptor beta chains from one sample sequenced in a study of CD8 T cells in Susac syndrome. RNA totalling roughly 0.5 to 1 ug underwent reverse transcription with random hexamers. TCRdb analysed the immunoSEQ multiplex PCR reads with MiXCR anew, one entry per CDR3 protein. The sample lists about 200,000 distinct CDR3 sequences; about 95% were seen once. Source material: CD4+ T cells from PBMCs. Source of these receptors: a human donor with multiple sclerosis.

The chain carries TRBV2 and TRBJ2-6, with D maybe TRBD1 (6 bases). CDR3 size: 15 residues. Trimming cost V 9 bases and J 0 bases, with 12 bases left between them. Looked up from germline, CDR1 is SNHLY and CDR2 is FYNNEI. In nucleotides, the CDR3 is TGTGCCAGTATACAGGGAACCTCTGGGGCCAACGTCCTGACTTTC. Translated: CASIQGTSGANVLTF.

This chain links TRBV2 with TRBJ2-1; no reliable D call. CDR1 is SNHLY, CDR2 FYNNEI, per germline. Trimming pared 4 bases from V and 1 base from J, leaving 5 bases between. The length of the CDR3 is 13 residues. The CDR3 is CASSGVSYNEQFF. The CDR3 DNA reads as TGTGCCAGCAGTGGCGTATCCTACAATGAGCAGTTCTTC.

The rearrangement uses TRBV5-1 and TRBJ2-5; D might be TRBD2 (6 bases). CDR3 length: 14 residues. Trimming took off 0 bases at V and 3 bases at J, with 9 bases between the two ends. Germline V gives CDR1 SGHRS, CDR2 YFSETQ. CDR3 amino acids: CASSLEGGEETQYF. DNA of the CDR3: TGCGCCAGCAGCTTGGAGGGCGGGGAAGAGACCCAGTACTTC.

The J gene is TRBJ2-3, the V gene TRBV14; a weak D match, TRBD2 (5 bases). Between the trimmed V and J ends, which lost 0 bases and 8 bases, there was a span of 9 bases. The germline gives CDR1 SGHDN, CDR2 FVKESK. The CDR3 is 13 amino acids. DNA for the CDR3: TGTGCCAGCAGCCAAGATTACCGGGGTACGCAGTATTTT. It encodes CASSQDYRGTQYF.

The genes are TRBV6-6 and TRBJ2-7, with D perhaps matching TRBD2 (5 bases). V was cut by 2 bases and J by 0 bases, with 11 bases left in between. This CDR3 contains 15 residues. Germline V gene data show CDR1 as MNHNY and CDR2 as SVGAGI (reference sequence). For the CDR3, the DNA is TGTGCCAGCAGTTACGGCCGAGGGCTCTCCTACGAGCAGTACTTC. Translating it yields CASSYGRGLSYEQYF.

The chain recombines TRBV20-1 with TRBJ2-7; D uncertain. Per the germline V gene, CDR1 is DFQATT and CDR2 is SNEGSKA (reference sequence). Trimming took off 4 bases at V and 5 bases at J, with 6 bases between the two ends. The CDR3 spans 10 residues. The CDR3 bases are TGCAGTGCTATTATAAACGAGCAGTACTTC. Protein sequence: CSAIINEQYF.

This clonotype appeared a single time. The chain uses TRBV7-9 and TRBJ1-2; D is perhaps TRBD1 (5 bases). Germline CDR1 and CDR2: SEHNR and FQNEAQ (reference sequence). Trimming stripped 5 bases from V and 3 bases from J, with 10 bases between. The length of the CDR3 is 13 residues. For the CDR3, the DNA is TGTGCCAGCAGCCCAGGGCCGTACTATGGCTACACCTTC. Protein sequence: CASSPGPYYGYTF. The complete variable domain, with remaining parts taken from reference TRBV7-9 and TRBJ1-2, reads DTGVSQNPRHKITKRGQNVTFRCDPISEHNRLYWYRQTLGQGPEFLTYFQNEAQLEKSRLLSDRFSAERPKGSFSTLEIQRTEQGDSAMYLCASSPGPYYGYTFGSGTRLTVV.

The chain recombines TRBV3-1 with TRBJ2-3; possibly TRBD1 for D (5 bases). Germline V lookup: CDR1 LGHDT, CDR2 YNNKEL (reference sequence). The CDR3 is 12 residues long. V was pared by 3 bases and J by 10 bases, with 11 bases between. CDR3 amino acids: CASSHRREAQYF. The CDR3 bases are TGTGCCAGCAGCCACCGCAGGGAAGCGCAGTATTTT.